This record covers a single TCR beta chain. Its cognate antigen is unknown. The length of the CDR3 is 17 residues. V shed 4 bases, J shed 1 base, and the junction held 7 bases outside the gene matches. CDR1 and CDR2 (germline): SGHRS, YFSETQ. The sample belongs to a study of blood T cells in healthy people across ages. Findings of the study overall: Naive T cell percentage and TCR beta diversity correlated strongly.

All donors came from Russia, were Caucasian and healthy, and spanned ages roughly 6 to 100. A J-beta primer mix and a sample-barcoded 5' primer were used in a second PCR of roughly 7 to 12 cycles. Every sample gave at least 2.5 million paired-end reads containing CDR3. TCRdb analysed the 5' RACE reads with MiXCR anew, one entry per CDR3 protein. The sample consists of about 570,000 distinct CDR3 sequences, 27% of them appearing once. The sequenced sample was blood. The chain has TRBV5-1 and TRBJ2-6; 8 bases line up with TRBD1. The clonotype originates from a woman aged 70-85 years in good health. The DNA for the CDR3 is TGCGCCAGCAGCGATGGACAGGGACAGTCTGGGGCCAACGTCCTGACTTTC. It encodes CASSDGQGQSGANVLTF. The entire variable domain, with the rest obtained from reference TRBV5-1 and TRBJ2-6, is as follows: KAGVTQTPRYLIKTRGQQVTLSCSPISGHRSVSWYQQTPGQGLQFLFEYFSETQRNKGNFPGRFSGRQFSNSRSEMNVSTLELGDSALYLCASSDGQGQSGANVLTFGAGSRLTVL.